This T cell receptor (beta chain) was recovered during a study of cytomegalovirus exposure and HLA in healthy donors. In the PCR, 60 Vbeta and 13 Jbeta primers were used. Profiled with immunoSEQ multiplex PCR; TCRdb holds only in-frame clones, not every one. The repertoire consists of 150,000 to 200,000 clones, with around 77% occurring once and the leading ten covering over 2%. Sequencing input: PBMCs. The sequence came from a man in his sixties in good health and CMV-seronegative.

CDR3 sequence reads: CASSLDGNRGRKGAQHF. CDR3 DNA sequence: TGTGCCAGCAGCTTAGATGGTAACAGGGGGCGAAAGGGGGCCCAGCATTTT. This chain connects TRBV7-9 to TRBJ1-5, with 9 positions matching TRBD1. This CDR3 region has 17 residues. V was pared by 1 base and J by 11 bases, with 15 bases of the junction left unmatched. Per the germline V gene, CDR1 is SEHNR and CDR2 is FQNEAQ (reference sequence).